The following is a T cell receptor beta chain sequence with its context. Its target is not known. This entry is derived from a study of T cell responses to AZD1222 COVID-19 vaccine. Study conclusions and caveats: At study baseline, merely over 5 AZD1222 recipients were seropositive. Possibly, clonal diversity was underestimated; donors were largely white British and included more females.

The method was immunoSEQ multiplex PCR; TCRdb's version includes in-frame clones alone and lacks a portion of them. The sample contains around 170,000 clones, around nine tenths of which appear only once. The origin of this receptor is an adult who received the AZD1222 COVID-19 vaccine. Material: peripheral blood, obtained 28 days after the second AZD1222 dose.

The CDR3 loop reads CASSPIPGQGISYEQYF. The CDR3 bases are TGTGCCAGCTCACCAATTCCAGGACAGGGAATCTCCTACGAGCAGTACTTC. J is TRBJ2-7 and V is TRBV18; TRBD1 matches 8 bases. The CDR3 covers 17 residues. V shed 2 bases and J 0 bases; nucleotides not matched to a gene: 9. The V gene's germline CDR1 is KGHSH and CDR2 LQKENI.